A single sample gave rise to the 31 T cell receptor beta chains below, sequenced in a study of T cell responses to AZD1222 COVID-19 vaccine. Using immunoSEQ multiplex PCR, the repertoire was profiled, and TCRdb retains in-frame clones only, with some absent. The repertoire includes some 100,000 clones, about 83% of them detected once, and approximately 3.3% sits in the top ten. Sequencing used peripheral blood, obtained on day 0 of AZD1222 vaccination. The receptors originated from an adult in good health.

V gene TRBV12-2 combines with J gene TRBJ1-4; TRBD1 is the table's D call and was not checked against the DNA. TRBV12-2 represents a pseudogene. The CDR3 spans 18 residues. CDR3 residues: CASRLLRGARGTDEKLFF. The CDR3 DNA reads as TGTGCAAGTCGCTTACTGCGAGGAGCCCGAGGGACAGATGAAAAACTGTTTTTT.

The chain employs TRBV4-1 and TRBJ2-1, with 9 bases lining up with TRBD1. After removal of 4 bases from V and 0 bases from J, the junction contained 4 bases not matched to a gene. CDR3 length: 16 residues. The germline V gene encodes CDR1 MGHRA and CDR2 YSYEKL. The CDR3 DNA sequence: TGCGCCAGCAGCCCCGACAGGGGGAGCTCCTACAATGAGCAGTTCTTC. Protein product: CASSPDRGSSYNEQFF.

V gene TRBV5-1 combines with J gene TRBJ1-3; D is possibly TRBD1 (6 bases). The V end lost 7 bases, the J end lost 0 bases, and 11 bases lay between the germline ends. Germline V gene lookup returns CDR1 SGHRS and CDR2 YFSETQ. The CDR3 length is 14 residues. The CDR3 here is CASGEQGSGNTIYF. The CDR3, as DNA: TGCGCCAGCGGTGAACAGGGCTCTGGAAACACCATATATTTT. Full variable domain (missing parts from reference TRBV5-1 and TRBJ1-3): KAGVTQTPRYLIKTRGQQVTLSCSPISGHRSVSWYQQTPGQGLQFLFEYFSETQRNKGNFPGRFSGRQFSNSRSEMNVSTLELGDSALYLCASGEQGSGNTIYFGEGSWLTVV.

This chain links TRBV6-5 with TRBJ1-3; D remains ambiguous. V was trimmed by 7 bases and J by 0 bases, leaving 7 bases between them. Germline V gives CDR1 MNHEY, CDR2 SVGAGI. The CDR3 consists of 13 residues. The CDR3 spells CASTSSSGNTIYF. The CDR3 DNA is TGTGCCAGCACATCCAGCTCTGGAAACACCATATATTTT.

This clone was found a few times. The chain is built from TRBV28 and TRBJ1-4; 12 bases fit TRBD1. Germline CDR1 MDHEN, CDR2 SYDVKM. V shed 5 bases, J shed 2 bases, and the junction held 9 bases outside the gene matches. This CDR3 has 18 amino acids. CDR3 amino acids: CASSPGTGGRSTNEKLFF. CDR3 DNA sequence: TGTGCCAGCAGTCCCGGGACAGGGGGCCGTTCTACTAATGAAAAACTGTTTTTT.

This clone was recorded only once. The rearrangement links TRBV7-2 to TRBJ1-2; TRBD1 might be the D (5 bases). The length of the CDR3 is 14 residues. The V gene's germline CDR1 is SGHTA and CDR2 FQGNSA. V was clipped by 1 base and J by 5 bases, with 11 bases between them. CDR3 nucleotides: TGTGCCAGCAGCTTAGGGGCGGGGGAATATGGCTACACCTTC. Translating gives CASSLGAGEYGYTF.

V usage is TRBV6-5 and J usage is TRBJ1-4; 7 bases fit TRBD1. After removal of 4 bases from V and 6 bases from J, the junction contained 8 bases not matched to a gene. The CDR3 is made up of 15 amino acids. Germline V gene data show CDR1 as MNHEY and CDR2 as SVGAGI. As DNA, the CDR3 is TGTGCCAGCAGTTCCCGACAGGGAGGTGATGAAAAACTGTTTTTT. Translating gives CASSSRQGGDEKLFF.

V usage is TRBV9 and J usage is TRBJ2-3; D is ambiguous. Germline assignment: CDR1 SGDLS and CDR2 YYNGEE. The CDR3 runs 16 residues. V was shortened by 0 bases and J by 2 bases, with 13 bases between the two germline ends. The chain's CDR3 is CASSVGASHITDTQYF. CDR3 nucleotide sequence: TGTGCCAGCAGCGTAGGGGCGAGCCATATCACAGATACGCAGTATTTT.

V and J are TRBV28 and TRBJ2-7; D is unclear. V lost 3 bases to trimming and J lost 12 bases, with 12 bases between them. The CDR3 has 11 residues. Germline CDR1 is MDHEN and CDR2 is SYDVKM. The CDR3 region has the DNA TGTGCCAGCAGTTTTGTGGGGAAACCGTACTTC. Translated, it gives CASSFVGKPYF.

The chain is built from TRBV12-5 and TRBJ1-1; maybe TRBD1 (6 bases). Per the germline V gene, CDR1 is LGHNT and CDR2 is FRNRAP. Between the trimmed V and J ends, which lost 6 bases and 1 base, there was a span of 9 bases. The CDR3 is 13 residues long. The CDR3 sequence: CASGRQENTEAFF. As DNA, the CDR3 is TGTGCTAGTGGCCGACAGGAGAACACTGAAGCTTTCTTT.

CDR3 nucleotides: TGCAGCACCCTTAGCCGCTACGAGCAGTACTTC. It is translated as CSTLSRYEQYF. V gene TRBV20-1 combines with J gene TRBJ2-7; no clear D. Germline values: CDR1 DFQATT, CDR2 SNEGSKA (reference sequence). This CDR3 is 11 amino acids long.

The chain employs TRBV6-6 and TRBJ1-6, with D tentatively TRBD1 (6 bases). V dropped 2 bases and J dropped 9 bases, with 14 bases sitting between them. Germline V lookup: CDR1 MNHNY, CDR2 SVGAGI (reference sequence). The CDR3 is 15 amino acids. CDR3 bases: TGTGCCAGCAGTTACGAGACGAGCAGGGGTTCACCCCTCCACTTT. Translated, it gives CASSYETSRGSPLHF.

The chain joins TRBV3-1 (or the pseudogene TRBV3-2) to TRBJ2-5; D is unresolved. The CDR3 is 13 amino acids. Deletions cut 4 bases from V and 4 bases from J, with 10 bases between. Per the germline V gene, CDR1 is LGHDT and CDR2 is YNNKEL (reference sequence). This CDR3 is CASSRGFLETQYF. CDR3 in DNA: TGTGCCAGCAGCCGGGGTTTCCTAGAGACCCAGTACTTC.

The chain joins TRBV11-3 to TRBJ2-3, with D possibly matching TRBD2 (6 bases). CDR3 length: 14 amino acids. Germline assignment: CDR1 SGHNT and CDR2 YENEEA. Trimming removed 3 bases at V and 0 bases at J, with 7 bases between. CDR3 amino acids: CASSFRGSTDTQYF. CDR3 bases: TGTGCCAGCAGCTTCCGGGGGAGCACAGATACGCAGTATTTT.

The chain employs TRBV3-1 (or the pseudogene TRBV3-2) and TRBJ2-7; possibly TRBD2 for D (5 bases). The V gene lost 4 bases and the J gene lost 5 bases, with 45 bases spanning the gap. The CDR3 is made up of 24 amino acids. The V gene's germline CDR1 is LGHDT and CDR2 YNNKEL (reference sequence). The CDR3 bases are TGTGCCAGCAGCCCGATGTCGACACCGGGAATAAAAGTTTTTGTTCTGGACTCTGGAGACGAGCAGTACTTC. Translating it yields CASSPMSTPGIKVFVLDSGDEQYF.

The CDR3 bases are TGTGCCTGGAGTGTACTAGGGGGTAGCTATGGCTACACCTTC. It specifies CAWSVLGGSYGYTF. The V gene is TRBV30, the J gene TRBJ1-2; D possibly corresponds to TRBD1 (6 bases). Germline CDR1 reads GTSNPN; CDR2 reads SVGIG (reference sequence). V was pared by 0 bases and J by 4 bases, with 12 bases between. This CDR3 region has 14 residues.

The rearrangement joins TRBV7-9 to TRBJ2-7; D possibly corresponds to TRBD1 (6 bases). The germline gives CDR1 SEHNR, CDR2 FQNEAQ (reference sequence). The length of the CDR3 is 13 residues. The V end was cut by 5 bases, the J end by 1 base, with 9 bases between. CDR3 loop: CASSQGQSYEQYF. The CDR3 DNA reads TGTGCCAGCAGCCAAGGACAGTCCTACGAGCAGTACTTC.

J is TRBJ1-2 and V is TRBV12-5; TRBD1 is a possible D gene (5 bases). The germline V and J ends were trimmed by 5 bases and 4 bases, with 17 bases remaining between them. Germline values: CDR1 LGHNT, CDR2 FRNRAP. The CDR3 is 15 amino acids. The CDR3 sequence is CASGTDTASFYGYTF. The CDR3 DNA follows: TGTGCTAGTGGTACGGACACGGCGAGCTTCTATGGCTACACCTTC.

The chain joins TRBV2 to TRBJ2-7; 7 positions match TRBD2. Germline-derived CDR1 and CDR2 are SNHLY and FYNNEI. The V and J ends lost 4 bases and 4 bases, in that order; junction bases with no gene match: 7. This CDR3 region has 14 residues. CDR3 nucleotides: TGTGCCAGCAGTGCGGGGACTAATCGGTACGAGCAGTACTTC. It codes for CASSAGTNRYEQYF.

This clone was observed a handful of times. The rearrangement joins TRBV20-1 to TRBJ1-2; D not certain. Trimming removed 3 bases from V and 5 bases from J, with 7 bases in between. The CDR3 contains 11 residues. Germline CDR1 reads DFQATT; CDR2 reads SNEGSKA (reference sequence). CDR3 protein: CSARTAYGYTF. CDR3 nucleotide sequence: TGCAGTGCTAGGACGGCTTATGGCTACACCTTC.

The chain employs TRBV7-6 and TRBJ2-3; D possibly corresponds to TRBD2 (5 bases). Trimming stripped 7 bases from V and 4 bases from J, with 6 bases between. Germline loops: CDR1 SGHVS, CDR2 FNYEAQ. The CDR3 contains 11 residues. CDR3 protein: CASIGADTQYF. The CDR3 DNA sequence: TGTGCCAGCATCGGGGCAGATACGCAGTATTTT.

The genes are TRBV30 and TRBJ1-3; unclear D gene. Per germline, CDR1 GTSNPN and CDR2 SVGIG (reference sequence). The CDR3 covers 14 residues. V gave up 1 base and J gave up 5 bases, with 12 bases separating them. The CDR3 DNA reads as TGTGCCTGGAGTGACTTCGTTGGCCGAAACACCATATATTTT. As protein: CAWSDFVGRNTIYF.

The chain carries TRBV4-2 and TRBJ2-2; the match to TRBD2 covers 8 bases. The CDR3 has 16 residues. Germline V CDR1 and CDR2: LGHNA, YNFKEQ. V lost 2 bases and J lost 1; bases outside the gene matches: 3. The CDR3 bases are TGTGCCAGCAGCCAACGGCTAGCGGGGAACACCGGGGAGCTGTTTTTT. It codes for CASSQRLAGNTGELFF.

The genes are TRBV19 and TRBJ2-3; 11 bases map to TRBD2. There are 12 residues in the CDR3. Germline V gives CDR1 LNHDA, CDR2 SQIVND (reference sequence). With 11 bases clipped from V and 6 bases from J, the junction kept 4 bases outside the gene matches. The CDR3 nucleotides read TGTGCCGTTCGGACTAGCGGGGATACGCAGTATTTT. Protein: CAVRTSGDTQYF.

The chain recombines TRBV10-3 with TRBJ2-5; D unresolved. The length of the CDR3 is 17 residues. Germline V CDR1 and CDR2: ENHRY, SYGVKD. The V end was cut by 8 bases, the J end by 0 bases, with 22 bases between. This CDR3 is CAISMSRWEINQETQYF. The CDR3 nucleotides read TGTGCCATCTCGATGTCCCGCTGGGAAATAAACCAAGAGACCCAGTACTTC.

The chain combines TRBV7-2 with TRBJ1-6; 7 nucleotides line up with TRBD1. CDR1 and CDR2 from the germline V gene are SGHTA and FQGNSA. The CDR3 length is 14 residues. V shed 0 bases and J 7 bases; nucleotides not matched to a gene: 0. This CDR3 reads CASSLAGGNSPLHF. DNA for the CDR3: TGTGCCAGCAGCTTAGCAGGGGGCAATTCACCCCTCCACTTT.

This chain uses TRBV18 with TRBJ2-7; D possibly matches TRBD1 or TRBD2 (5 bases each). Between the trimmed V and J ends, which lost 3 bases and 2 bases, there was a span of 17 bases. CDR1 and CDR2 from the germline V gene are KGHSH and LQKENI. The CDR3 contains 16 residues. The CDR3 is CASSPWGMVPPYEQYF. The CDR3 DNA reads as TGTGCCAGCTCACCCTGGGGGATGGTCCCTCCCTACGAGCAGTACTTC.

The chain couples TRBV4-3 to TRBJ1-4; D not resolved. This CDR3 is 15 amino acids long. V lost 1 base and J 7 bases, leaving 13 bases between the germline ends. The germline gives CDR1 LGHNA, CDR2 YSLEER. Here the CDR3 reads CASSQGRGASEKLFF. CDR3 coding DNA: TGCGCCAGCAGCCAAGGCCGGGGAGCGAGTGAAAAACTGTTTTTT.

This sequence joins TRBV4-1 and TRBJ1-2, with D perhaps TRBD1 (5 bases). The CDR3 is made up of 18 amino acids. V lost 0 bases to trimming and J lost 4 bases, with 21 bases between them. The V gene's germline CDR1 is MGHRA and CDR2 YSYEKL. This CDR3 reads CASSQEGAGGSLSYGYTF. The DNA of the CDR3 is TGCGCCAGCAGCCAAGAAGGGGCTGGGGGGAGTCTATCCTATGGCTACACCTTC.

This clone was observed a few times. CDR3 DNA sequence: TGTGCCAGCAGTGAAGGACAGGTCACCGATACGCAGTATTTT. It codes for CASSEGQVTDTQYF. The V and J genes are TRBV6-1 and TRBJ2-3; tentative D call: TRBD1 (6 bases). Trimming removed 1 base at V and 6 bases at J, with 11 bases between. Germline V CDR1 and CDR2: MNHNS, SASEGT. The CDR3 is made up of 14 amino acids.

The chain has TRBV7-8 and TRBJ1-5; 7 nucleotides match TRBD1. Germline-derived CDR1 and CDR2 are SGHVS and FQNEAQ. Germline trimming cut 5 bases from V and 6 bases from J; bases unmatched to any gene: 10. The CDR3 spans 15 residues. In nucleotides, the CDR3 is TGTGCCAGCAGCCCCAACACAGGGGCAGGTCAGCCCCAGCATTTT. Protein product: CASSPNTGAGQPQHF.